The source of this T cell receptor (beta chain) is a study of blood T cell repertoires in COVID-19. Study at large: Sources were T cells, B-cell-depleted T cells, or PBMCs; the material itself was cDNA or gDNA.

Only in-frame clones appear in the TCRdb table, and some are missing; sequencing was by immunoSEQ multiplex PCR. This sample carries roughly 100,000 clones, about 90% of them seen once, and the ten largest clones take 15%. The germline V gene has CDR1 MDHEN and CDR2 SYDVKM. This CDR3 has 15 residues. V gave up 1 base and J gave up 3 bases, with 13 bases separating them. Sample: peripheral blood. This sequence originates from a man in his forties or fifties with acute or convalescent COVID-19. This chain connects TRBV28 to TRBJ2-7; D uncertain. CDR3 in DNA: TGTGCCAGCAGTTTATCTAGGATTTTATACTACGAGCAGTACTTC. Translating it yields CASSLSRILYYEQYF.